Below, one T cell receptor (beta chain) is given with its context. Its antigen is unknown. The germline CDR1 and CDR2 sequences are GTSNPN and SVGIG (reference sequence). The junction had 6 bases not matched to a gene; V was cut back by 3 bases and J by 3 bases. The CDR3 consists of 15 residues. Repertoires were generated with immunoSEQ multiplex PCR, while TCRdb's copy carries only in-frame clones and drops some. This sample yields over 250,000 clones, of which around 90% are seen a single time; about 1% belongs to the top ten. The data derive from a study of cytomegalovirus exposure and HLA in healthy donors. The study's findings and limits: Reported performance of the classifier showed diagnosis of cytomegalovirus status with high specificity and sensitivity.

The chain employs TRBV30 and TRBJ2-7, with 12 bases fitting TRBD2. This TCR was recovered from a woman in her twenties or thirties in good health and CMV-seropositive. Sequenced: PBMCs. This CDR3 is CAWSVGLAGIYEQYF. The CDR3 DNA follows: TGTGCCTGGAGCGTAGGACTAGCGGGGATCTACGAGCAGTACTTC.